This T cell receptor (beta chain) came from a study of blood T cell repertoires in COVID-19. In the study overall: The United States, Italy and Spain supplied acute and convalescent COVID-19 samples. T cells, B-cell-depleted T cells, or PBMCs provided the cDNA or gDNA that served as material.

V was trimmed by 0 bases and J by 2 bases, leaving 13 bases between them. The CDR3 spans 16 residues. Germline V lookup: CDR1 LNHNV, CDR2 YYDKDF (reference sequence). In the original analysis: Reference gene primer amplification gave estimated nucleated cell counts. Measured with immunoSEQ multiplex PCR; TCRdb has only the in-frame clones, and not every one. The DNA was the basis for D and trimming; V, J and clone size are from that table. The sample lists more than 9,500 clones, 85% to 90% occurring once. The TCR was taken from a woman aged 55-69 years with active COVID-19. J is TRBJ1-2 and V is TRBV15; TRBD1 might be the D (6 bases). The sequenced sample was peripheral blood. The CDR3 loop is CATSRDSTGINYGYTF. Written as DNA, the CDR3 is TGTGCCACCAGCAGAGACTCCACAGGGATCAACTATGGCTACACCTTC. The variable domain in full, completed from reference TRBV15 and TRBJ1-2, reads DAMVIQNPRYQVTQFGKPVTLSCSQTLNHNVMYWYQQKSSQAPKLLFHYYDKDFNNEADTPDNFQSRRPNTSFCFLDIRSPGLGDTAMYLCATSRDSTGINYGYTFGSGTRLTVV.